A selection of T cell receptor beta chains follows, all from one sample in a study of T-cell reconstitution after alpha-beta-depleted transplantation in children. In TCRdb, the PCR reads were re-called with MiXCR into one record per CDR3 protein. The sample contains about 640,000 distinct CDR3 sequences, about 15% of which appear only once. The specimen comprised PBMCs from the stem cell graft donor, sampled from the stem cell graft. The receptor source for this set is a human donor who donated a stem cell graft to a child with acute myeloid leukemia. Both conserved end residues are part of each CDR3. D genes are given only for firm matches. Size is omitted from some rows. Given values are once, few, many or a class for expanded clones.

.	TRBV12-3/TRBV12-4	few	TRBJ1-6	TGTGCCAGCAAAATCGGCAGGCTCGGGTCACCCCTCCACTTT	CASKIGRLGSPLHF
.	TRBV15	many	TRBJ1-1	TGTGCCACCAGCAGAGATGTACATGAAGCTTTCTTT	CATSRDVHEAFF
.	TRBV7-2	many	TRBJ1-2	TGTGCCAGCAGCCAAGGGTTCTATGGCTACACCTTC	CASSQGFYGYTF
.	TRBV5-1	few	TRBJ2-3	TGCGCCAGCAGACCCTTGCCCCTAGCGTTCGGCACAGATACGCAGTATTTT	CASRPLPLAFGTDTQYF
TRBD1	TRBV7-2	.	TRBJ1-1	TGTGCCAGCAGGGGTAACAGGGGTCTGAACACTGAAGCTTTCTTT	CASRGNRGLNTEAFF
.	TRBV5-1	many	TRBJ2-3	TGTGCCAGCAGGGGCGATACGCAGTATTTT	CASRGDTQYF
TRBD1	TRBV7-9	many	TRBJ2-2	TGTGCCAGCAGTCTTTTGGGGACAGGCCTAGCGAACACCGGGGAGCTGTTTTTT	CASSLLGTGLANTGELFF
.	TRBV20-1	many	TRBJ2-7	TGCAGTGCTAGAGACCTTGGGACAAATGGCTACGAGCAGTACTTC	CSARDLGTNGYEQYF
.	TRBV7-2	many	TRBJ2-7	TGTGCCAGCAGCGTCGACAATTACGAGCAGTACTTC	CASSVDNYEQYF
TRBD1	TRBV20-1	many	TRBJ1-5	TGCAGTGCCAAGGAGGGGGCTCAGCCCCAGCATTTT	CSAKEGAQPQHF
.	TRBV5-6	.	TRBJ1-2	TGTGCCAGCAGCTTGGTCGGCAGGGGACCATATGGCTACACCTTC	CASSLVGRGPYGYTF
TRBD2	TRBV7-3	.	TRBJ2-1	TGTGCCAGCAGCCTAACATCCGGGACTAGCATATTCACGGGGACGCTCTACAATGAGCAGTTCTTC	CASSLTSGTSIFTGTLYNEQFF
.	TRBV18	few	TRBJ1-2	TGTGCCAGCTCACCAAACACCCTAGCTAACTATGGCTACACCTTC	CASSPNTLANYGYTF
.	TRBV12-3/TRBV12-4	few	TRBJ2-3	TGTGCCAGCAGTTTAGTTCGCCTAAGCACAGATACGCAGTATTTT	CASSLVRLSTDTQYF
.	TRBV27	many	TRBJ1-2	TGTGCCAGCAGCCACAGGGATTTAGGGTATGGCTACACCTTC	CASSHRDLGYGYTF
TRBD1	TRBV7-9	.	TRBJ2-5	TGTGCCAGCAGCGGGAACGACAGGGGGGAGACCCAGTACTTC	CASSGNDRGETQYF
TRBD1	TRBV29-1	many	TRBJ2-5	TGCAGCGTTAACGGACAGGGGATTCGGCAAGAGACCCAGTACTTC	CSVNGQGIRQETQYF
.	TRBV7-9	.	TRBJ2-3	TGTGCCAGCAGCTTAGGTCTGGGACACTCCTATTTT	CASSLGLGHSYF
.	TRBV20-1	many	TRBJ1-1	TGCAGTGCTAGAGCCGACAGGAGGACTGAAGCTTTCTTT	CSARADRRTEAFF
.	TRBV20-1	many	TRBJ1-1	TGCAGTGCTAGCCCAGCTAACACTGAAGCTTTCTTT	CSASPANTEAFF
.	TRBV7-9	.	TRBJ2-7	TGTGCCAGCAGCTTAGCGGAGGACGAGCAGTACTTC	CASSLAEDEQYF
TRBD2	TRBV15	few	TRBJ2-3	TGTGCCACCAGCAGAGGCAGCGGGGGGCGAGTAGATACGCAGTATTTT	CATSRGSGGRVDTQYF
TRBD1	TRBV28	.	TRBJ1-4	TGTGCCAGCCAGGGACAGCCTGAAAAACTGTTTTTT	CASQGQPEKLFF
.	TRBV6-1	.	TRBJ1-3	TGTGCCACCCGGACAAGCCCCTTTTCCTCTGGAAACACCATATATTTT	CATRTSPFSSGNTIYF
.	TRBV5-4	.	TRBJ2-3	TGTGCCAGCAGCTTTTGGCGGTTCTCTAGCACAGATACGCAGTATTTT	CASSFWRFSSTDTQYF
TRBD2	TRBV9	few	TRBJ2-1	TGTGCCAGCAGCGTAAGCGGGGGGGCCGCGGCTACATCCCCCCACTATTATGGGCAGTTCTTC	CASSVSGGAAATSPHYYGQFF
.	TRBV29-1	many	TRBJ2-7	TGCAGCGTCCGGAGCTCCTACGAGCAGTACTTC	CSVRSSYEQYF
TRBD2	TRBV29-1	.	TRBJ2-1	TGCAGCGTCACGGGACTAAGGGTTTACAATGAGCAGTTCTTC	CSVTGLRVYNEQFF
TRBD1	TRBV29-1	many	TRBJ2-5	TGCAGCGTCCCGGGACAGGGGAGGACGGAGACCCAGTACTTC	CSVPGQGRTETQYF
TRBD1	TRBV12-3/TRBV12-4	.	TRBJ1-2	TGTGCCAGCAGTTTAGGCAGGGGGCGAGTAAAGGGCTACACCTTC	CASSLGRGRVKGYTF
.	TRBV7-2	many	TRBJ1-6	TGTGCCAGCAGCCCCCGGAGGGGAAGCTATAATTCACCCCTCCACTTT	CASSPRRGSYNSPLHF
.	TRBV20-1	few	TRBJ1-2	TGCAGTGCTCCGACGCCAGGGTTTACCTATGGCTACACCTTC	CSAPTPGFTYGYTF
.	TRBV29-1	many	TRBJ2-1	TGCAGCGTAAATACAGGGCTATCCTACAATGAGCAGTTCTTC	CSVNTGLSYNEQFF
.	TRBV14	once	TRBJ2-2	TGTGCCAGCAGCCAGGGGATGGACGGGGAGCTGTTTTTT	CASSQGMDGELFF
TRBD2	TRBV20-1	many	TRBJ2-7	TGCAGTGTTGGGGGGGAGGGGTACGAGCAGTACTTC	CSVGGEGYEQYF
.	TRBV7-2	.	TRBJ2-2	TGTGCCAGCAGCTTATGGGAACTAGCCGGAACCGGGGAGCTGTTTTTT	CASSLWELAGTGELFF
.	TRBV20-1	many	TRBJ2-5	TGCAGTGCAAACTTATACGGGGGAGGAGAGACCCAGTACTTC	CSANLYGGGETQYF
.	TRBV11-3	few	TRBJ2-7	TGTGCCAGCAGCTTATGGTTTCGACAGGACTCCTACGAGCAGTACTTC	CASSLWFRQDSYEQYF
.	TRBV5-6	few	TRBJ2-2	TGTGCCAGCAGCTCCTCCCGGGTTGGCACCGGGGAGCTGTTTTTT	CASSSSRVGTGELFF
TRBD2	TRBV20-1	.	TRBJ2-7	TGCAGTGCTGCGAAGGGCGGCGGGGGGCGCTACGAGCAGTACTTC	CSAAKGGGGRYEQYF
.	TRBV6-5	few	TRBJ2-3	TGTGCCAGCATTTTTAGCGGTAGCACAGATACGCAGTATTTT	CASIFSGSTDTQYF
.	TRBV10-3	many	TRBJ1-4	TGTGCCATCAGTGACAGAGGTGGGATGAATGAAAAACTGTTTTTT	CAISDRGGMNEKLFF
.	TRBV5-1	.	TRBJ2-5	TGCGCCAGCAGAGGGACCCGAGGTCTGGAGACCCAGTACTTC	CASRGTRGLETQYF
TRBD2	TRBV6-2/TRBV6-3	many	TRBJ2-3	TGTGCCAGCAGTACTCCGACTAGCGGGGGGCGCACAGATACGCAGTATTTT	CASSTPTSGGRTDTQYF
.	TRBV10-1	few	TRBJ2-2	TGCGCCAGCACCATGGAGCTTAAAGCCGGGGAGCTGTTTTTT	CASTMELKAGELFF
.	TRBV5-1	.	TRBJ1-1	TGCGCCAGCAGCTCAGTCCCGGGACTTGCCAACACTGAAGCTTTCTTT	CASSSVPGLANTEAFF
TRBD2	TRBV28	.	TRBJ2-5	TGTGCCAGCAGTTCATCCCCGGCGGTATTAGCGGGGGGCTCGGAGACCCAGTACTTC	CASSSSPAVLAGGSETQYF